The source of this TCR beta chain is a study of T-cell reconstitution after alpha-beta-depleted transplantation in children (dated by TCRdb to the mid-2010s). Broadly, across the study: The study quantitatively tracked T-cell immune reconstitution after TCRalphabeta/CD19-depleted allogeneic hematopoietic cell transplantation in children using TCR repertoire profiling.

The intended sense of this specimen's treatment or condition label: allogeneic hematopoietic cell transplantation with graft depleted of TCRalphabeta T cells and CD19 B cells. TCRalphabeta/CD19-depleted allogeneic hematopoietic cell grafts were given to the transplant recipients, all of whom were children. Library preparation was by PCR. These reads were obtained on an Illumina HiSeq 2500. Molecular barcoding was employed in the preparation of TCR libraries, with unique molecular identifiers being used to normalize TCRbeta repertoire quantification. The raw public data were reprocessed by TCRdb itself: fastp quality trimming at Q25, MiXCR clonotype calling, in-frame beta chains only. Entries are consolidated by CDR3 protein sequence, retaining the most common genes and DNA. The sample table lists 250,000 or so distinct CDR3 sequences, under 30% of them with a count of one. The ten largest account for about 5% of the sample.

Concerning this clonotype: This clone's antigen is unknown. No much larger clone is present one base from it, and per-base qualities are unavailable.

Trimming costs V 5 bases and J 2 bases, and their ends lie 10 bases apart. Taken from cysteine to phenylalanine, the CDR3 has 14 residues. This entry keeps only the CDR3 DNA: 42 bases, framed from base 1. Reading the germline V gene gives CDR1 LGHNA and CDR2 YNFKEQ. What the authors observed across the whole study: Hyperexpanded clone frequencies declined over subsequent months; after one year, T-cell counts and TCRbeta diversity were mostly attributed to newly produced T cells. In some patients, the high TCRbeta diversity seen at day 60 was put down to recipient T cells and intrathymic progenitors that had survived conditioning. About two months after transplant, the apparently early recovery of alphabetaT-cell counts reportedly depended on just several hundred clones that had expanded rapidly and came from non-depleted graft cells.

The rearranged chain carries TRBV4-2 and TRBJ1-5, with the D gene not confidently named. The sequencing used PBMCs, mostly from graft donor cells, collected 360 days after TCRalphabeta/CD19-depleted stem cell transplant. The sequence was obtained from a female patient between 2 and 15 years old who had a stem cell transplant for congenital amegakaryocytic thrombocytopenia, so the T cells may come from the graft donor. The CDR3 region reads CASSSDVRNQPQHF. The bases are TGTGCCAGCAGCTCCGATGTGCGCAATCAGCCCCAGCATTTT.